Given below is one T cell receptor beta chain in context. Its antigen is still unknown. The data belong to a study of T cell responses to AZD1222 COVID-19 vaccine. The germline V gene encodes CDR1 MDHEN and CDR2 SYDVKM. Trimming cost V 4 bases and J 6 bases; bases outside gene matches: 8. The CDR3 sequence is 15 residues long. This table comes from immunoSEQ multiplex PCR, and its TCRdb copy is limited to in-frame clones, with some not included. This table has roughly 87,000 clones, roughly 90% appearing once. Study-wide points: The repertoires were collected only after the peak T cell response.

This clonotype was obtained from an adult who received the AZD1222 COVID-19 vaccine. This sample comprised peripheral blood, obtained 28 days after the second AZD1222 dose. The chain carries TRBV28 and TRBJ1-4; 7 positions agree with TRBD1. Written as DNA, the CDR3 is TGTGCCAGCAGTTCTCCGGGGACAGTTGATGAAAAACTGTTTTTT. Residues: CASSSPGTVDEKLFF.